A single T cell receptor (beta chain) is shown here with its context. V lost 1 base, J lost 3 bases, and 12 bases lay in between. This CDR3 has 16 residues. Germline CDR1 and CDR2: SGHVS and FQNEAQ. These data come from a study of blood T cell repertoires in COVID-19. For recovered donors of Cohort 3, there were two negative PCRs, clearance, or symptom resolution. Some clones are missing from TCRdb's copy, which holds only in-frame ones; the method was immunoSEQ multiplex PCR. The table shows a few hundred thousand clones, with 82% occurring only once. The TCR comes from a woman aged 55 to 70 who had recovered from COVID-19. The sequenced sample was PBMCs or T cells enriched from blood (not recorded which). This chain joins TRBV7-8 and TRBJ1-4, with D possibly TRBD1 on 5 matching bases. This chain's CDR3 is CASSLVGGGSNEKLFF. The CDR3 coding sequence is TGTGCCAGCAGCTTAGTGGGCGGGGGATCTAATGAAAAACTGTTTTTT.